What follows describes a single TCR beta chain. This clonotype was detected ten times or more. Which antigen it targets is not known. No much larger clonotype is one base removed from it; base qualities were not supplied. The CDR3 measures 20 amino acids from cysteine to phenylalanine. CDR3 DNA only is kept here, 60 bases in frame from base 1. Trimming takes 2 bases from V and 4 bases from J, and the germline ends sit 27 bases apart. The germline V gene supplies CDR1 LGHNA and CDR2 YNFKEQ. This sample was included in a study of identical twins (dated by TCRdb to 2016 to 2018). Regarding the research as a whole: The study deep-sequenced TCR alpha and beta repertoires from monozygotic twins, unrelated adults of various ages and cord blood to test whether fetal clonotypes persist. To rule out contamination, replicate twin experiments were performed at different times with different library preparation protocols.

Study-level results and caveats: A weaker excess of twin sharing was found in beta out-of-frame sequences because the signal-to-noise ratio was lowered by fewer shared sequences. Compared with coincidental sharing between unrelated individuals, out-of-frame TCR alpha sequences shared between twins had an excess of sequences with low generation probability. Zero-insertion analyses could be partly confounded by invariant T cells such as MAIT and iNKT, although diverse VJ usage argued against such confounding for most clonotypes. Because the same donors could not be followed over many years, the conclusions depended on cross-sectional statistical analysis. Fewer insertions were carried by abundant cord blood beta clonotypes; a weaker similar trend was observed in young adult naive repertoires, while no such trend was observed in memory repertoires. Recombination models systematically underestimated out-of-frame TCR alpha sharing in monozygotic twins but agreed with sharing between unrelated individuals.

All donors were healthy Caucasians. The library relied on 5' RACE. The instrument given in TCRdb is Illumina HiSeq 2000. Template switching added a universal primer binding site, and the final cDNA carried a unique molecular identifier that allowed TCR cDNA molecules to be counted accurately. Specific primers in the conserved constant-segment region were used to synthesize first-strand cDNA for TCR alpha and beta chains. To control for contamination, every cDNA library carried two barcodes: a SMART-Mk sample barcode plus Illumina barcodes. TruSeq adapter sequences, together with Illumina sample barcodes, were added in two successive PCR steps. Sequencing of the TCR alpha and beta cDNA libraries was done on the Illumina HiSeq platform using custom primers. Concerning the study's data processing: Raw reads were processed with MiGEC to extract unique molecular identifiers, and MiXCR was used to determine CDR3 positions. Recombination models were inferred per individual with the repgenHMM and IGoR tools using an EM algorithm. The analysis of shared clonotypes was done with the tcR package in R, with sharing normalized by the product of cloneset sizes. To study raw recombination free of thymic and clonal selection effects, out-of-frame nonproductive sequences were analyzed. The public reads were reprocessed in TCRdb via fastp at Q25 and MiXCR, keeping in-frame beta chains. Every CDR3 protein is listed once, alongside the most common genes and DNA of its rows. These V and J calls are TCRdb output, not the study's own analysis. Across this sample there are 1.5 million to 2 million distinct CDR3 sequences, with about 32% seen only once. The ten largest account for 0.27% of the sample.

The rearrangement joined TRBV4-2 to TRBJ2-1; a weak D assignment points to TRBD2 (6 bases agree). The sequencing input was cord blood. This TCR came from a newborn girl in good health. The base sequence is TGTGCCAGCAGCCAACATTACACATCAACCCGGGACTTCAAGTACAATGAGCAGTTCTTC. This codes for CASSQHYTSTRDFKYNEQFF.